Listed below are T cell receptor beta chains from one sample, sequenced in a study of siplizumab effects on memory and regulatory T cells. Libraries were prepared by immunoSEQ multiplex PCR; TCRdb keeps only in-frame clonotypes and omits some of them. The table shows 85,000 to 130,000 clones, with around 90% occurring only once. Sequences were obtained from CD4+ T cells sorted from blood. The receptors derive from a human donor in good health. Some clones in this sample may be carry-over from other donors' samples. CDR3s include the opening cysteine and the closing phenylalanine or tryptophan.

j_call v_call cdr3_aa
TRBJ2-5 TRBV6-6 CATKRLVQETQYF
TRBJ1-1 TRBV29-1 CSVGGPGVRTEAFF
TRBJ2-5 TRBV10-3 CAISESGGRETQYF
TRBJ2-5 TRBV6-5 CASSYRSGTQETQYF
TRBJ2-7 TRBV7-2 CASSLVGTGLAYEQYF
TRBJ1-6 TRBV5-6 CASSLAVNSPLHF
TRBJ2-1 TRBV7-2 CASSLTRDVGYNEQFF
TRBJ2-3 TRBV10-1 CASSVRSTDTQYF
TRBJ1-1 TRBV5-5 CASSRDRDTEAFF
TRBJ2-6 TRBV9 CASSVVSRPGANVLTF
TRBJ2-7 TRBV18 CASSPQLAIETYEQYF
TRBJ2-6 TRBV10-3 CAISDGTAGANVLTF
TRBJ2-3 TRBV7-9 CASSLGQSSTDTQYF
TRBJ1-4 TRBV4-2 CASSQVMEKLFF
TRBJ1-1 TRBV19 CASIGPGRYTEAFF
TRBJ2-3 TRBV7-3 CASSRMGRNTDTQYF
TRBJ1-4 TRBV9 CASSVIPTNEKLFF
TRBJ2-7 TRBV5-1 CASSLAASSDRPYEQYF
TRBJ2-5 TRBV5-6 CASSLAGQGTQTQYF
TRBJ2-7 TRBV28 CASIIIGGTGNTHEQYF
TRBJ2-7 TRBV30 CAWSVRRSGRAHLEQYF
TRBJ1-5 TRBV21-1 CASSLRVVNQPQHF
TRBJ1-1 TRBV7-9 CASSLAGGVEAFF
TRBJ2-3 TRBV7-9 CASSSSNRLAGGTDTQYF
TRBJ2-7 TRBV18 CASSPGGPYEQYF
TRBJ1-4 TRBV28 CASSLAGASNEKLFF
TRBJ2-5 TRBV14 CASSQDWATETQYF
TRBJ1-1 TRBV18 CASSPRGAENTEAFF
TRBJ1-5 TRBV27 CASSISGTVWQPQHF
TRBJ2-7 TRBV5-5 CASSMPGQGYRQYF
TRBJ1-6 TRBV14 CASSQDGRNSPLHF
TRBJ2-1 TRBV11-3 CASSLVPGGPGEQFF
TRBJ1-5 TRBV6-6 CASSFPALNQPQHF
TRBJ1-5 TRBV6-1 CASSRDRDQPQHF
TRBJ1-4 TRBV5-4 CASSPQGGHEKLFF
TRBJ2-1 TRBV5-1 CASSYKDWQFF
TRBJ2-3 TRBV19 CASRGSTTGAPDTQYF
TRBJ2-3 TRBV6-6 CASSYRRDTDTQYF
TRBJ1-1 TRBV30 CAWSVPQGFTEAFF
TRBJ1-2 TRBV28 CASSHTTDGYTF
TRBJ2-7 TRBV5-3 CASSFGLAGPYEQYF
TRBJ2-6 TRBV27 CASRIRAGVEANVLTF
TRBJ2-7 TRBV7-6 CASSLDRRTREQYF
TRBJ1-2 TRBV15 CATSRGGTGANYGYTF
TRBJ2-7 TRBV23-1 CASSSGTGGIEQYF
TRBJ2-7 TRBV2 CATSLYTYEQYF
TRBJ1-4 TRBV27 CASSLSVTNEKLFF
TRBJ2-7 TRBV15 CATSRGQGPYEQYF
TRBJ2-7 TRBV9 CASSVDGRSLHLDYEQYF
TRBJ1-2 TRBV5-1 CASSFGGPGDSYTF
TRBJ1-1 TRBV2 CASRGGQGSIGTEAFF